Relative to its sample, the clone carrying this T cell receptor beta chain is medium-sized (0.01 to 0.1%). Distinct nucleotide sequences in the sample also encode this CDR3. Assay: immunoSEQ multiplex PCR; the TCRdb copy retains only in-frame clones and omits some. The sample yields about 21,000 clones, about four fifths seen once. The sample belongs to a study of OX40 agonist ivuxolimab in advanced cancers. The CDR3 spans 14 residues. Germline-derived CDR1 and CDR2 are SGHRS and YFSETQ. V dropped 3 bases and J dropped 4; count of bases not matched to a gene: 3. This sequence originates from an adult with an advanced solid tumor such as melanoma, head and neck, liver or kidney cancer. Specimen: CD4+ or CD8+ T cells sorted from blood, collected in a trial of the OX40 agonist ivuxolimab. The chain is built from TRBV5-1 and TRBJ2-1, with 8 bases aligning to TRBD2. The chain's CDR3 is CASSSAGGYNEQFF. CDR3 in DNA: TGCGCCAGCAGCTCGGCGGGAGGTTACAATGAGCAGTTCTTC.